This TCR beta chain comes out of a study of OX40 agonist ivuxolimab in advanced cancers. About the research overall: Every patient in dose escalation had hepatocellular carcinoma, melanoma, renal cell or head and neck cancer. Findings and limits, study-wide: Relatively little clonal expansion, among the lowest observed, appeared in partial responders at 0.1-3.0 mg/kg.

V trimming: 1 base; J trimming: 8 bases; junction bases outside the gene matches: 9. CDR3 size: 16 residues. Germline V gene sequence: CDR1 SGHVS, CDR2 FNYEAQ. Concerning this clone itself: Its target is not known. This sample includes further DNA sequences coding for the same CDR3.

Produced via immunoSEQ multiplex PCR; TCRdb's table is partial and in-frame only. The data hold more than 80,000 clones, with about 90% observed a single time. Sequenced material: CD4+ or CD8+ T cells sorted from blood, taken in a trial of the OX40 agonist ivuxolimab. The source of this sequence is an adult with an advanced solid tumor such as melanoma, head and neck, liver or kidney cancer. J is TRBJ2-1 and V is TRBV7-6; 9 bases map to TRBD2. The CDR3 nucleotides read TGTGCCAGCAGCTTAGGGGGCGGGAGGGCCTTGGATGAGCAGTTCTTC. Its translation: CASSLGGGRALDEQFF.